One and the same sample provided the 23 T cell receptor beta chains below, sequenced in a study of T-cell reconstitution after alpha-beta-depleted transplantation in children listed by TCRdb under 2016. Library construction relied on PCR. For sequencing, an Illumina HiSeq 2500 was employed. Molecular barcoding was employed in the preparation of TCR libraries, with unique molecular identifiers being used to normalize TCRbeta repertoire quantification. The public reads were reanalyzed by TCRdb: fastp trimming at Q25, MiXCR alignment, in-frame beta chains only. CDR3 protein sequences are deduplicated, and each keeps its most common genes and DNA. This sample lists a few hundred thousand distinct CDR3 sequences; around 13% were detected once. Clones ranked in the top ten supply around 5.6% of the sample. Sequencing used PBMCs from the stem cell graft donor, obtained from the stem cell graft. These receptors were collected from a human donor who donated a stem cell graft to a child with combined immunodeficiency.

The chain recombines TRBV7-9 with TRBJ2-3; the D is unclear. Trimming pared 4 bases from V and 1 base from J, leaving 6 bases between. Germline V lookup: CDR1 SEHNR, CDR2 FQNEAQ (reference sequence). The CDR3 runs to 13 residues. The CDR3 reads CASSSKGTDTQYF. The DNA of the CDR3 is TGTGCCAGCAGCTCCAAGGGCACAGATACGCAGTATTTT. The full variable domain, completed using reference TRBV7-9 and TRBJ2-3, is DTGVSQNPRHKITKRGQNVTFRCDPISEHNRLYWYRQTLGQGPEFLTYFQNEAQLEKSRLLSDRFSAERPKGSFSTLEIQRTEQGDSAMYLCASSSKGTDTQYFGPGTRLTVL.

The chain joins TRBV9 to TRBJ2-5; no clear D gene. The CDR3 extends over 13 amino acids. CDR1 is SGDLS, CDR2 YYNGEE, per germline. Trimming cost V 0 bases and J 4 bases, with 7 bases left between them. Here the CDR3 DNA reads TGTGCCAGCAGCGTAGGTAGAGGAGAGACCCAGTACTTC. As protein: CASSVGRGETQYF.

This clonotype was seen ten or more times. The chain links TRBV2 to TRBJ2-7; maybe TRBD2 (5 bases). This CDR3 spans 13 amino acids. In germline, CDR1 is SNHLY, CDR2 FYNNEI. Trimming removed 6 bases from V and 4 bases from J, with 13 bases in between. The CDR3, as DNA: TGTGCCAGCAGAGGAGGTTACCGTTACGAGCAGTACTTC. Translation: CASRGGYRYEQYF.

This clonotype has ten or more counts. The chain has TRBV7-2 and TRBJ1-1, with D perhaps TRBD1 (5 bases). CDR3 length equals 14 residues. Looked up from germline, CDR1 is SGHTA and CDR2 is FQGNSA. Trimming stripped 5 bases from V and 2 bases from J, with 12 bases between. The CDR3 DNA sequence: TGTGCCAGCAGCCTACCGGGGCGAAACACTGAAGCTTTCTTT. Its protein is CASSLPGRNTEAFF.

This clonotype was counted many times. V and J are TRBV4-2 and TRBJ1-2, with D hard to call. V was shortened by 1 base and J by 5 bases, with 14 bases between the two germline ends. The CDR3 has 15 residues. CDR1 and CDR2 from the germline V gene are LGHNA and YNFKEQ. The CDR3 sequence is CASSQVTGQTYGYTF. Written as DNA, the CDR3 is TGTGCCAGCAGCCAAGTTACCGGCCAGACTTATGGCTACACCTTC.

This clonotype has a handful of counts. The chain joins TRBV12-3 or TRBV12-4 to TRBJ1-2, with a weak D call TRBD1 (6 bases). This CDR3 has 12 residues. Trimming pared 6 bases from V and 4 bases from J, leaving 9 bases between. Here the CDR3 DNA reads TGTGCCAGCAGAGGGGGGAGCTATGGCTACACCTTC. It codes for CASRGGSYGYTF.

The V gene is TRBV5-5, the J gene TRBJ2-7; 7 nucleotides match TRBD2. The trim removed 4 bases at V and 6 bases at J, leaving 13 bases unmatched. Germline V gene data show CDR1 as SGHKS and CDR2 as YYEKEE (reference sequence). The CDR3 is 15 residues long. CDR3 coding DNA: TGTGCCAGCAGCCCTCCGGGGAGGGCCCTCATCGAGCAGTACTTC. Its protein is CASSPPGRALIEQYF.

CDR3: CATEGGSNAFF. The CDR3 DNA sequence: TGTGCCACCGAAGGGGGGTCGAACGCTTTCTTT. The gene calls are TRBV28 and TRBJ1-1; D is perhaps TRBD1 (6 bases). CDR1 is MDHEN and CDR2 is SYDVKM in the germline V gene. V gave up 10 bases and J gave up 11 bases, with 17 bases separating them. The CDR3 loop spans 11 amino acids.

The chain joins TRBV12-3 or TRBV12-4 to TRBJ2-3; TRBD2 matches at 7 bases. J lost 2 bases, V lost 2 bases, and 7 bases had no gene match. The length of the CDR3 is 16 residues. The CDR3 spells CASSLSASGYTDTQYF. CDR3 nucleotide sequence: TGTGCCAGCAGTTTATCGGCTAGCGGATACACAGATACGCAGTATTTT.

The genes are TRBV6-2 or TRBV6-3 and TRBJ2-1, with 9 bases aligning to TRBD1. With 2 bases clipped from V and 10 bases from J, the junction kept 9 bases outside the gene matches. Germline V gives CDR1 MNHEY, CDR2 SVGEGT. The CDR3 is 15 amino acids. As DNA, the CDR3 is TGTGCCAGCAGTTACAGGGGACAGGGACACAGGGAGCAGTTCTTC. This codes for CASSYRGQGHREQFF.

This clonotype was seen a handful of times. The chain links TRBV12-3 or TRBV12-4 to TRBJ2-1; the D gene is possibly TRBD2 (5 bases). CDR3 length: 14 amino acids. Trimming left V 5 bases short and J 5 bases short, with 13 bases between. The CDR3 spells CASSPGRAHNEQFF. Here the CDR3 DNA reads TGTGCCAGCAGTCCCGGGCGGGCACACAATGAGCAGTTCTTC.

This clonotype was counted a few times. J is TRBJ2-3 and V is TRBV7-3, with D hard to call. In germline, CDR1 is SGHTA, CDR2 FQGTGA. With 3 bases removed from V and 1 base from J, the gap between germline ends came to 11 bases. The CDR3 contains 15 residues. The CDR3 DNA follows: TGTGCCAGCAGCTTCAGGACGGTAGGCACAGATACGCAGTATTTT. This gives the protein CASSFRTVGTDTQYF.

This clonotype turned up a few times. DNA of the CDR3: TGTGCCAGCAGCTTAGCCTCAAATGAAAAACTGTTTTTT. As protein: CASSLASNEKLFF. The chain recombines TRBV7-9 with TRBJ1-4, with D unresolved. Between the trimmed V and J ends, which lost 0 bases and 5 bases, there was a span of 4 bases. The CDR3 runs 13 residues. Germline V gives CDR1 SEHNR, CDR2 FQNEAQ (reference sequence).

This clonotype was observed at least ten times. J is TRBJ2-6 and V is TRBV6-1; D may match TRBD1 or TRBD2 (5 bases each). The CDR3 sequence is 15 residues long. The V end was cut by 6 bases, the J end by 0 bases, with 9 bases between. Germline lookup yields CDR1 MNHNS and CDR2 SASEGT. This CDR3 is CASSEGFSGANVLTF. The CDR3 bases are TGTGCCAGCAGCGAGGGGTTCTCTGGGGCCAACGTCCTGACTTTC.

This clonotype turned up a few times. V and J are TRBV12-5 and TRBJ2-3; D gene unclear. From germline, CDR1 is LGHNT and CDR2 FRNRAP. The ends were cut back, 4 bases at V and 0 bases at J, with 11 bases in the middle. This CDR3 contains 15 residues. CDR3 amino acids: CASGSGSSSTDTQYF. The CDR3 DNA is TGTGCTAGTGGTTCAGGCTCCTCTAGCACAGATACGCAGTATTTT.

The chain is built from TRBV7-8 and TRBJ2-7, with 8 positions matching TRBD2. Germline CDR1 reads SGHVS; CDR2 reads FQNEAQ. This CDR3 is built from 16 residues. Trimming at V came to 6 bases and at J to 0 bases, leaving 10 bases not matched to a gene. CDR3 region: CASSHREGGSSYEQYF. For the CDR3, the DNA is TGTGCCAGCAGTCACCGGGAGGGGGGAAGCTCCTACGAGCAGTACTTC.

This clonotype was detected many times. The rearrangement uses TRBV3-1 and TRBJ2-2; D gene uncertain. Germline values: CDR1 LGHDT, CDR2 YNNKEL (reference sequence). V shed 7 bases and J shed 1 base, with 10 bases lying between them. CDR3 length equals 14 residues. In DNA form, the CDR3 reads TGTGCCAGCAATACGACCCAGAACACCGGGGAGCTGTTTTTT. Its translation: CASNTTQNTGELFF.

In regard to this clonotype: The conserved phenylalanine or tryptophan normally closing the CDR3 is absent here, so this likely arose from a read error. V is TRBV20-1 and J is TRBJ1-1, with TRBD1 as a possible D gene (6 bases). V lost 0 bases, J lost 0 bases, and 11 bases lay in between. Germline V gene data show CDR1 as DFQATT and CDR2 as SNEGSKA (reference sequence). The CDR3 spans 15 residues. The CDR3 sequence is CSARDMRQVNTEAFC. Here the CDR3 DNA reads TGCAGTGCTAGAGATATGAGACAGGTGAACACTGAAGCTTTCTGT.

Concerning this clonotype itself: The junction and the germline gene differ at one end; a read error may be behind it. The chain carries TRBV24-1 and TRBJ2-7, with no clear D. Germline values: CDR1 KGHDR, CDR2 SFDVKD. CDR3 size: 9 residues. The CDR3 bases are TGTGCCACCCGCGTACGTGGTGGCTTC. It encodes CATRVRGGF.

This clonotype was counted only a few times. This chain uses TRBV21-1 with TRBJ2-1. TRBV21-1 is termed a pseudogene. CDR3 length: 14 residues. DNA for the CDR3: TGTGCCAGAAAAGACAGGGGTTCCTACAATGAGCAGTTCTTC. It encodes CARKDRGSYNEQFF.

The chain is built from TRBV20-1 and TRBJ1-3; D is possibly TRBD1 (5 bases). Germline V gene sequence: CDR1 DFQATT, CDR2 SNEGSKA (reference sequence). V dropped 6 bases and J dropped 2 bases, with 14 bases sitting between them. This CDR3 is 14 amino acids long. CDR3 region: CSANDREPGNTIYF. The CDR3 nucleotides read TGCAGTGCAAACGACAGAGAGCCTGGAAACACCATATATTTT.

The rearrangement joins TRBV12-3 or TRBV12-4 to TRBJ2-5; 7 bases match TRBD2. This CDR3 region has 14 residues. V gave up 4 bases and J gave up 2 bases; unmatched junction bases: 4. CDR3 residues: CASSWGGGQETQYF. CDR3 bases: TGTGCCAGCAGTTGGGGGGGAGGGCAAGAGACCCAGTACTTC.

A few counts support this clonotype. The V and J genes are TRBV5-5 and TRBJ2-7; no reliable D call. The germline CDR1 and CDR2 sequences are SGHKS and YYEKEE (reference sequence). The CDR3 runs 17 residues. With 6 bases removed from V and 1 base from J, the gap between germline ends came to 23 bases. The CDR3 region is CASTPPMGEVFSYEQYF. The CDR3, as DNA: TGTGCCAGCACCCCGCCCATGGGCGAAGTCTTTTCCTACGAGCAGTACTTC.